Below, 11 T cell receptor beta chains from the same sample are listed, as sequenced in a study of shared clonotypes between healthy human individuals. TCRdb keeps only in-frame clones here, not all; method: immunoSEQ multiplex PCR. Found here are some 2.3 million clones, 80% to 95% of them singletons; the top ten hold about 0.39%. What was sequenced was naive CD4+ T cells from PBMCs. Described subset: CD45RA+ positively selected. Receptor source: a young man in good health. Some clones in this sample may be carry-over from other donors' samples.

The V gene is TRBV7-9, the J gene TRBJ1-1; 10 bases line up with TRBD1. V lost 5 bases, J lost 7 bases, and 10 bases stayed unmatched. The germline V gene has CDR1 SEHNR and CDR2 FQNEAQ (reference sequence). The CDR3 sequence is 15 residues long. The CDR3 spells CASSTMTGGGIEAFF. DNA for the CDR3: TGTGCCAGCAGCACGATGACAGGGGGCGGAATTGAAGCTTTCTTT.

As for this clone: A read error may be the cause here, since a much bigger clone is one base away. The chain carries TRBV7-2 and TRBJ2-1, with a tentative D call TRBD2 (6 bases). The CDR3 spans 15 residues. The germline CDR1 and CDR2 sequences are SGHTA and FQGNSA. The germline V and J ends were trimmed by 4 bases and 0 bases, with 10 bases remaining between them. CDR3 in DNA: TGTGCCAGCAGCTCCCGGGGGAGCTCCTACAATGAGCAGTTCTTC. Residues: CASSSRGSSYNEQFF.

With regard to this clone: The same CDR3 can be traced to other DNA sequences in this sample. This rearrangement joins TRBV7-3 to TRBJ1-5, with D uncertain. Germline values: CDR1 SGHTA, CDR2 FQGTGA. This CDR3 is 13 amino acids long. Trimming cost V 0 bases and J 7 bases, with 7 bases left between them. The DNA for the CDR3 is TGTGCCAGCAGCTTAACAATGGGACAGCCCCAGCATTTT. It translates to CASSLTMGQPQHF.

The J gene is TRBJ2-1, the V gene TRBV28; D assignment may be TRBD1 or TRBD2 (6 bases each). Germline CDR1 is MDHEN and CDR2 is SYDVKM. The V gene lost 6 bases and the J gene lost 10 bases, with 13 bases spanning the gap. The CDR3 has 12 amino acids. CDR3: CASRTGRGEQFF. CDR3 sequence (DNA): TGTGCCAGCAGAACAGGGCGGGGCGAGCAGTTCTTC.

The J gene is TRBJ2-7, the V gene TRBV28; 7 bases are shared with TRBD1. The germline gives CDR1 MDHEN, CDR2 SYDVKM. The CDR3 contains 17 residues. The V and J ends lost 1 base and 5 bases, in that order; junction bases with no gene match: 14. CDR3: CASSLYITTGSVHEQYF. The DNA of the CDR3 is TGTGCCAGCAGTTTATACATCACGACAGGGTCTGTCCACGAGCAGTACTTC.

The genes are TRBV20-1 and TRBJ2-7; D gene unclear. Per germline, CDR1 DFQATT and CDR2 SNEGSKA (reference sequence). The CDR3 has 8 amino acids. Trimming stripped 4 bases from V and 10 bases from J, with 5 bases between. CDR3 nucleotides: TGCAGTGCTACGAACCAGTACTTC. Its protein is CSATNQYF.

CDR3 sequence reads: CAWGQGPLEQYF. As DNA, the CDR3 is TGTGCCTGGGGGCAGGGCCCTCTCGAGCAGTACTTC. The rearrangement uses TRBV30 and TRBJ2-7, with D perhaps matching TRBD1 (5 bases). CDR1 and CDR2 (germline): GTSNPN, SVGIG (reference sequence). The CDR3 spans 12 residues. Trimming shortened V by 5 bases and J by 6 bases, and 14 bases separated the two germline ends.

A word on this clone: Other DNA sequences within the sample encode an identical CDR3. The chain combines TRBV7-6 with TRBJ2-1; 13 nucleotides align to TRBD2. Trimming took 4 bases from V and 0 from J; bases not matched to a gene: 3. CDR3 length: 17 residues. CDR1 and CDR2 (germline): SGHVS, FNYEAQ. The CDR3 DNA is TGTGCCAGCAGCTCGCGGACTAGCGGGAGCTCCTACAATGAGCAGTTCTTC. This gives the protein CASSSRTSGSSYNEQFF.

This sequence joins TRBV5-1 and TRBJ2-1; TRBD2 matches 16 bases. The CDR3 runs 16 residues. Germline-derived CDR1 and CDR2 are SGHRS and YFSETQ. V lost 4 bases to trimming and J lost 11 bases; unmatched junction nucleotides: 9. CDR3 loop: CASSQVPGLAGGKQFF. Here the CDR3 DNA reads TGCGCCAGCAGCCAAGTCCCGGGACTAGCGGGAGGGAAGCAGTTCTTC. The entire variable domain, with the rest obtained from reference TRBV5-1 and TRBJ2-1, is as follows: KAGVTQTPRYLIKTRGQQVTLSCSPISGHRSVSWYQQTPGQGLQFLFEYFSETQRNKGNFPGRFSGRQFSNSRSEMNVSTLELGDSALYLCASSQVPGLAGGKQFFGPGTRLTVL.

This chain connects TRBV5-5 to TRBJ2-7; D gene unclear. V dropped 4 bases and J dropped 6 bases, with 20 bases sitting between them. The CDR3 is made up of 15 amino acids. Germline-derived CDR1 and CDR2 are SGHKS and YYEKEE (reference sequence). CDR3 DNA sequence: TGTGCCAGCAGCCCCCCTAGTAGGGATCCCTCCGAGCAGTACTTC. Translated: CASSPPSRDPSEQYF.

This chain connects TRBV9 to TRBJ2-2; D is unresolved. V dropped 0 bases and J dropped 1 base, with 10 bases sitting between them. CDR1 and CDR2 from the germline V gene are SGDLS and YYNGEE. The CDR3 consists of 16 residues. The CDR3 region has the DNA TGTGCCAGCAGCGTAGTCCCAGCAGGGAACACCGGGGAGCTGTTTTTT. Encoded protein: CASSVVPAGNTGELFF.